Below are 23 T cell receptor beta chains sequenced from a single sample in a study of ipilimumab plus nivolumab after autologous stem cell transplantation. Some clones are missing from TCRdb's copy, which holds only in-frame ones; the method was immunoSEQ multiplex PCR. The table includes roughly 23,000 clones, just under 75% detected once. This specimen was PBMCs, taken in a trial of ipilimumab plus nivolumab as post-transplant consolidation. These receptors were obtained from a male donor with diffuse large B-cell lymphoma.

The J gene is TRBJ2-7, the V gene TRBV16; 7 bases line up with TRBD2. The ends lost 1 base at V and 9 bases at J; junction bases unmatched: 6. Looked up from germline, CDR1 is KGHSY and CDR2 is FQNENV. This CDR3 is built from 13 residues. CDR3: CASSQYQGLRQYF. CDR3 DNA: TGTGCCAGCAGCCAATATCAGGGACTACGGCAGTACTTC. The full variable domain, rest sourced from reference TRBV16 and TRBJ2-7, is GEEVAQTPKHLVRGEGQKAKLYCAPIKGHSYVFWYQQVLKNEFKFLISFQNENVFDETGMPKERFSAKCLPNSPCSLEIQATKLEDSAVYFCASSQYQGLRQYFGPGTRLTVT.

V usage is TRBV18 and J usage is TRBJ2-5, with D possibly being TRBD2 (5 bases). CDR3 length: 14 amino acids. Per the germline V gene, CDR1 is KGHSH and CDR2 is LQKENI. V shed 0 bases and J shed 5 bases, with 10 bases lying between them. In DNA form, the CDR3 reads TGTGCCAGCTCACCACCTGAGGGTAGGGAGACCCAGTACTTC. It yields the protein CASSPPEGRETQYF.

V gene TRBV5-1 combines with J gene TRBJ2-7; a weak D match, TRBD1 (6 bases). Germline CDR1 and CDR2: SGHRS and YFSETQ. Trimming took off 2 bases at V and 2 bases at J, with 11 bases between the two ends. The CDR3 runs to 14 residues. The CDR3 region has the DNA TGCGCCAGCAGCTTTCAGGGGCCCCCCTACGAGCAGTACTTC. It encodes CASSFQGPPYEQYF.

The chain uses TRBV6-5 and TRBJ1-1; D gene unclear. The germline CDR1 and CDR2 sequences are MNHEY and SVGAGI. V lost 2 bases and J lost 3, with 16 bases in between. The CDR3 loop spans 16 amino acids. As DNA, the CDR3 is TGTGCCAGCAGTTACACTAATCAGGTCCGGGACACTGAAGCTTTCTTT. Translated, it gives CASSYTNQVRDTEAFF.

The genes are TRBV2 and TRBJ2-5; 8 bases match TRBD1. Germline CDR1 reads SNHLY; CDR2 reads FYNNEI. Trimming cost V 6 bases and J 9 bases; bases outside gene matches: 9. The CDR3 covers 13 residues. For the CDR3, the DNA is TGTGCCAGCAGACAGGGGGGAGACGGGGCCCAGTACTTC. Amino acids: CASRQGGDGAQYF.

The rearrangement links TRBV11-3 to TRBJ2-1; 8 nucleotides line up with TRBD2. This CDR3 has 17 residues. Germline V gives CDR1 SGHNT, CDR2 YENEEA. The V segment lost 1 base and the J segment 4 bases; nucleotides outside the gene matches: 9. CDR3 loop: CASSLGAGRGSYNEQFF. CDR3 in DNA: TGTGCCAGCAGCTTAGGCGCCGGGAGGGGGAGTTACAATGAGCAGTTCTTC.

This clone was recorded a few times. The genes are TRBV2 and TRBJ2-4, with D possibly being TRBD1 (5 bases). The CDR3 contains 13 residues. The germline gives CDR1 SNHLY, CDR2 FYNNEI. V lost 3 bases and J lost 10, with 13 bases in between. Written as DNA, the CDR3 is TGTGCCAGCAGTGACCACGAGAGACAGATTCAGTACTTC. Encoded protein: CASSDHERQIQYF.

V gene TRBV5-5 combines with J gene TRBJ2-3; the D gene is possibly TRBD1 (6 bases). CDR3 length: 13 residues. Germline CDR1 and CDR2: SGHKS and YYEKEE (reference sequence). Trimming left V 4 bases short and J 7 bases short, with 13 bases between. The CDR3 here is CASSAGAGNTQYF. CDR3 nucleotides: TGTGCCAGCAGCGCAGGGGCTGGCAATACGCAGTATTTT.

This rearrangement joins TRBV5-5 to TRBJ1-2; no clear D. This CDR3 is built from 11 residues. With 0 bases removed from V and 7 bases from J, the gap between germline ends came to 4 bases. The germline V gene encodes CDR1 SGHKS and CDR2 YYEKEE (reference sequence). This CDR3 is CASSLDGGYTF. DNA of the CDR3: TGTGCCAGCAGCTTGGATGGTGGCTACACCTTC.

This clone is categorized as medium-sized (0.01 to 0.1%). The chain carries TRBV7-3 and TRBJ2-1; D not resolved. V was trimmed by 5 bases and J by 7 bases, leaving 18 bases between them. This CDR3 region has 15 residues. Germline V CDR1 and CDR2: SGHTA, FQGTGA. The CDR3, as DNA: TGTGCCAGCAGCAGGGCATTTGGTTCTACGAATGAGCAGTTCTTC. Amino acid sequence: CASSRAFGSTNEQFF.

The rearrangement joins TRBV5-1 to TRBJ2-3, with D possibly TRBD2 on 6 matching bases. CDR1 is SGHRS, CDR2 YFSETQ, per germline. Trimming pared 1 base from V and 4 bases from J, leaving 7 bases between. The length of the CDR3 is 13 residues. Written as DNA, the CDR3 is TGCGCCAGCAGCTTGTGGGGGGCAGATACGCAGTATTTT. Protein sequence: CASSLWGADTQYF.

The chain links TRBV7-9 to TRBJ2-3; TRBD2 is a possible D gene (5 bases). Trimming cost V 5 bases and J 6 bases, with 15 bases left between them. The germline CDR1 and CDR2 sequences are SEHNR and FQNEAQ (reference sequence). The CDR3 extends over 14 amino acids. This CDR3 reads CASSPEEVADTQYF. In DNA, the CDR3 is TGTGCCAGCAGCCCAGAGGAGGTTGCTGATACGCAGTATTTT.

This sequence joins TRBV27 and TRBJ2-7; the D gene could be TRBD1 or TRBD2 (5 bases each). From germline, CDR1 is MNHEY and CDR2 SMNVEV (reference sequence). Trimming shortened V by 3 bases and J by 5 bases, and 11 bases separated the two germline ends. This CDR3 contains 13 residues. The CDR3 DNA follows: TGTGCCAGCAGTTTGTGGGGGTCCGACGAGCAGTACTTC. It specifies CASSLWGSDEQYF.

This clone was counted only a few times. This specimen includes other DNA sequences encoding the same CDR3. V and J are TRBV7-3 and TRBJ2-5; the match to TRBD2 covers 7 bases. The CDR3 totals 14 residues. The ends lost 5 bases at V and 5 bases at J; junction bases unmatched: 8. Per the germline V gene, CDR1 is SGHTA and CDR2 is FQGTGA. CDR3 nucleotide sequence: TGTGCCAGCAGCCCGAGCGGGGCGGGGGAGACCCAGTACTTC. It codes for CASSPSGAGETQYF.

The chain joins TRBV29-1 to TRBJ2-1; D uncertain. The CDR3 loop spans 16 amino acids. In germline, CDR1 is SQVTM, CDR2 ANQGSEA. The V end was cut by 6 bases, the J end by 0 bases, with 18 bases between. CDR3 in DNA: TGCAGCGTCCGACCGGCGCACTTGAGCTCCTACAATGAGCAGTTCTTC. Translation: CSVRPAHLSSYNEQFF.

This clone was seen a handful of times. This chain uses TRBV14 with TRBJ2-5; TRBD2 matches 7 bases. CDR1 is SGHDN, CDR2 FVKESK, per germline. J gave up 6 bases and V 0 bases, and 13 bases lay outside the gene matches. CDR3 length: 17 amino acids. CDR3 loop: CASSQEIEREAGKTQYF. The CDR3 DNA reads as TGTGCCAGCAGCCAAGAAATAGAACGGGAGGCCGGGAAGACCCAGTACTTC.

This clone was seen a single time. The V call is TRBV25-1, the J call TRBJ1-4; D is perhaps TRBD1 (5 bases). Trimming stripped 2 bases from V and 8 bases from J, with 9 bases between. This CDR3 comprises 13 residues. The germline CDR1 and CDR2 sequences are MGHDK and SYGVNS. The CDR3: CASSEGGGEKLFF. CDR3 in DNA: TGTGCCAGCAGTGAAGGGGGAGGGGAAAAACTGTTTTTT. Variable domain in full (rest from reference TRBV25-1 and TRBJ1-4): EADIYQTPRYLVIGTGKKITLECSQTMGHDKMYWYQQDPGMELHLIHYSYGVNSTEKGDLSSESTVSRIRTEHFPLTLESARPSHTSQYLCASSEGGGEKLFFGSGTQLSVL.

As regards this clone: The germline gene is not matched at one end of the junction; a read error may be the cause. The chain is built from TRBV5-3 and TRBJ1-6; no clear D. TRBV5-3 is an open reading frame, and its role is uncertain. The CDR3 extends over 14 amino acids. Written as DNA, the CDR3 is TGTGCCAGCAGCTTGGAGACGCAGCATGGAGCCCTCCACTTT. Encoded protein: CASSLETQHGALHF.

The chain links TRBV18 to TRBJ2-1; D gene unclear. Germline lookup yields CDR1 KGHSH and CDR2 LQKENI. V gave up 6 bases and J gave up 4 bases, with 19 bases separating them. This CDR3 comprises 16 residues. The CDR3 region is CASSKALGAFYNEQFF. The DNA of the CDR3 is TGTGCCAGCTCCAAAGCGCTAGGAGCCTTTTACAATGAGCAGTTCTTC.

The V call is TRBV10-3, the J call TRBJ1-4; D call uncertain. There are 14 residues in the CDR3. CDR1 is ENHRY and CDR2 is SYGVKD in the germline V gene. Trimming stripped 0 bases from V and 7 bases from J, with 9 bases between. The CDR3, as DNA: TGTGCCATCAGTGAGTCGGACGGAGGTGAAAAACTGTTTTTT. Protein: CAISESDGGEKLFF.

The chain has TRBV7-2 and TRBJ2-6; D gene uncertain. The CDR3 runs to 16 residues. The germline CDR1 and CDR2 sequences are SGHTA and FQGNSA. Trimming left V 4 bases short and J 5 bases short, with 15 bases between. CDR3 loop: CASSSGEQSRANVLTF. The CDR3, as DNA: TGTGCCAGCAGCTCAGGTGAACAAAGTCGGGCCAACGTCCTGACTTTC.

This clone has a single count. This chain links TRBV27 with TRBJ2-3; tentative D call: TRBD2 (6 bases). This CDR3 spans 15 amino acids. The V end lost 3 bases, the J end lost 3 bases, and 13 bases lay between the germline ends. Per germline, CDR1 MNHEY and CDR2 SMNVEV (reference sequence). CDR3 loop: CASSFSGGGTDTQYF. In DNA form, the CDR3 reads TGTGCCAGCAGTTTTAGCGGTGGAGGTACAGATACGCAGTATTTT.

The CDR3 loop reads CSAEEGTEAFF. The CDR3 DNA sequence: TGCAGTGCGGAGGAGGGCACTGAAGCTTTCTTT. This sequence joins TRBV29-1 and TRBJ1-1; D is uncertain. Germline V lookup: CDR1 SQVTM, CDR2 ANQGSEA. CDR3 length: 11 residues.